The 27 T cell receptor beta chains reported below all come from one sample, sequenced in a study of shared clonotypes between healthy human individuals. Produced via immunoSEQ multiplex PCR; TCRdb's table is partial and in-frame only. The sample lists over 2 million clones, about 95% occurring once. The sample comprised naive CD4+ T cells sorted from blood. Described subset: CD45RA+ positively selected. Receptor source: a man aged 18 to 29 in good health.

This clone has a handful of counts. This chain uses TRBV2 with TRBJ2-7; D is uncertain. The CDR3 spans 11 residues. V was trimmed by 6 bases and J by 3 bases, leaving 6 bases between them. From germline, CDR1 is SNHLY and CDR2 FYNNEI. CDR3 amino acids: CASRDGYEQYF. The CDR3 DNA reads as TGTGCCAGCAGAGACGGCTACGAGCAGTACTTC.

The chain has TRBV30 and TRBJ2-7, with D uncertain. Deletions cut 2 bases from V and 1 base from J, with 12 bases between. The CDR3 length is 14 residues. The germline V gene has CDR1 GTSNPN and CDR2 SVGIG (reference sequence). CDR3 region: CAWSIKRRSYEQYF. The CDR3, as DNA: TGTGCCTGGAGTATAAAGAGGCGTTCCTACGAGCAGTACTTC.

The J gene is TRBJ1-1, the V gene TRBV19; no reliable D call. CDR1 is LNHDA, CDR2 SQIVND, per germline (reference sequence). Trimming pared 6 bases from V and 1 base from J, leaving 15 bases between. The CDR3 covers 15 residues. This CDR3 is CASRVLDGANTEAFF. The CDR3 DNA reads TGTGCCAGTAGGGTTCTCGACGGCGCGAACACTGAAGCTTTCTTT.

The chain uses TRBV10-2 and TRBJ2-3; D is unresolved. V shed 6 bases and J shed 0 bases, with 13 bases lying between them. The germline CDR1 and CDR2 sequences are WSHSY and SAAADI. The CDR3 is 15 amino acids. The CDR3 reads CASRRTVSSTDTQYF. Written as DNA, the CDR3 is TGCGCCAGCAGACGGACGGTCTCTAGCACAGATACGCAGTATTTT.

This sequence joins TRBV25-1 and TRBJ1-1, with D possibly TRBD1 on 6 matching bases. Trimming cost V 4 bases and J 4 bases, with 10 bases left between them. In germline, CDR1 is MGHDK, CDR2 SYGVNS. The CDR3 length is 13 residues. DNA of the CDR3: TGTGCCAGCAGTGTGACAGGTTTCACTGAAGCTTTCTTT. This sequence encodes CASSVTGFTEAFF.

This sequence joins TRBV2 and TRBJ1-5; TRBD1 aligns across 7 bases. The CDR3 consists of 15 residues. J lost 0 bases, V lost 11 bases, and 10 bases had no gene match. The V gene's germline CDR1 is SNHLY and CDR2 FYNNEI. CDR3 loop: CAASAGQHSNQPQHF. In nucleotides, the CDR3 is TGTGCCGCCTCCGCGGGACAGCATAGCAATCAGCCCCAGCATTTT. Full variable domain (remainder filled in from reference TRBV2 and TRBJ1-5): EPEVTQTPSHQVTQMGQEVILRCVPISNHLYFYWYRQILGQKVEFLVSFYNNEISEKSEIFDDQFSVERPDGSNFTLKIRSTKLEDSAMYFCAASAGQHSNQPQHFGDGTRLSIL.

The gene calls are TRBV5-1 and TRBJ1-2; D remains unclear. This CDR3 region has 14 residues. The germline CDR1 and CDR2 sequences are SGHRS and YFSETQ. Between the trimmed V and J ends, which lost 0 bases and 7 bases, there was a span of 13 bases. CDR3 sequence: CASSLAPPSGGYTF. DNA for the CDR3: TGCGCCAGCAGCTTGGCTCCGCCGTCGGGTGGCTACACCTTC.

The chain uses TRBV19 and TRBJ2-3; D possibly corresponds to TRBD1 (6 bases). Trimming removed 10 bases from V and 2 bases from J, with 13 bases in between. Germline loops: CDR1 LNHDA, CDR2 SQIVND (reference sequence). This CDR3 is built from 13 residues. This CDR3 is CATSGDNTDTQYF. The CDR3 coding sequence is TGTGCCACGTCCGGGGACAACACAGATACGCAGTATTTT.

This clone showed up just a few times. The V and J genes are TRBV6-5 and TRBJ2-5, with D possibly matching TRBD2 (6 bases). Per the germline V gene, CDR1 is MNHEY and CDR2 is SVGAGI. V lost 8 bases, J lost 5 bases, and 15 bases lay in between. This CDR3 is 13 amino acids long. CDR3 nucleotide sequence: TGTGCCAGCCGCGCGGGACCGATTGAGACCCAGTACTTC. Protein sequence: CASRAGPIETQYF.

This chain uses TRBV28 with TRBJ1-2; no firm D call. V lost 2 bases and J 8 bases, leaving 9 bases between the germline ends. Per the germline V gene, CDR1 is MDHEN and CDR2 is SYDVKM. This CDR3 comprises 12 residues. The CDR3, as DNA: TGTGCCAGCAGTTTAAGGAGAGAGGGCTACACCTTC. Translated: CASSLRREGYTF.

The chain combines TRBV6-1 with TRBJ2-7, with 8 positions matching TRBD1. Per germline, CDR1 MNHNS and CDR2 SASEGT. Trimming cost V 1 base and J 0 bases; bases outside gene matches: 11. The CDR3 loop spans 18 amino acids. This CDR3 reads CASSEDVDRAINSYEQYF. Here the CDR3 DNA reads TGTGCCAGCAGTGAAGACGTGGACAGGGCAATCAACTCCTACGAGCAGTACTTC.

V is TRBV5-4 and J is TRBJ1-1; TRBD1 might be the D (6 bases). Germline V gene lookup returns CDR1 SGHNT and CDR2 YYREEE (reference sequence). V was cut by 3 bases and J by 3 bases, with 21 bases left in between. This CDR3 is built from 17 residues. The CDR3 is CASSSPFQQGQHTEAFF. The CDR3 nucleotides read TGTGCCAGCAGCTCCCCCTTTCAGCAGGGACAACACACTGAAGCTTTCTTT.

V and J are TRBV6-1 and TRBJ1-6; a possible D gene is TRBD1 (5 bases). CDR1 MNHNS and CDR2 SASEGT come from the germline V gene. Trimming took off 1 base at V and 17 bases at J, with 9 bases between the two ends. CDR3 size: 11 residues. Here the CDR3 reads CASSEGSRVHF. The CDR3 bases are TGTGCCAGCAGTGAAGGGAGCAGGGTCCACTTT.

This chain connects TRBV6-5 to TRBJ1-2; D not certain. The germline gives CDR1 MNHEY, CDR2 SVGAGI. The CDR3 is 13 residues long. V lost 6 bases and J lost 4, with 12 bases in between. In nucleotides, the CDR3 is TGTGCCAGCAGCCCGGCGGGTGGCTATGGCTACACCTTC. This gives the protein CASSPAGGYGYTF.

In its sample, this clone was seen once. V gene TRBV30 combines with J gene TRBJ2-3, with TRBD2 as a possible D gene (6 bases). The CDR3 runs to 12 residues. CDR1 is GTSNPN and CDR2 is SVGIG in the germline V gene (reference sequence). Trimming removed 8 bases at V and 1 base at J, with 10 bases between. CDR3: CALTSGTDTQYF. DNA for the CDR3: TGTGCCCTGACTAGTGGCACAGATACGCAGTATTTT.

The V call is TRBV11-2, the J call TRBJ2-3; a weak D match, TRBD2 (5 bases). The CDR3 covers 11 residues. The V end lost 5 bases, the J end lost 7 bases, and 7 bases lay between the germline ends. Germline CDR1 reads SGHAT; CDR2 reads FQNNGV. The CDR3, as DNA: TGTGCCAGCAGCCCGGGGAATACGCAGTATTTT. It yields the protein CASSPGNTQYF.

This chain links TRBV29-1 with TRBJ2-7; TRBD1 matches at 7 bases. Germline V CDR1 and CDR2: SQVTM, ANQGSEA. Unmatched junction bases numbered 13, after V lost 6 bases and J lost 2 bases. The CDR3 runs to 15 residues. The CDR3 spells CSVGEVGGTAYEQYF. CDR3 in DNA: TGCAGCGTCGGAGAAGTGGGTGGGACAGCCTACGAGCAGTACTTC.

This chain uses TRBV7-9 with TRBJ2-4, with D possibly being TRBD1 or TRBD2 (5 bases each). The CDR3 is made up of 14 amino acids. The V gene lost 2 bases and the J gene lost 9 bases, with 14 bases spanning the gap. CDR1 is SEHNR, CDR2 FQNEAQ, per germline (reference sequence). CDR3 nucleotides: TGTGCCAGCAGCTTAACTGACAGCGGCAGCATTCAGTACTTC. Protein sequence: CASSLTDSGSIQYF.

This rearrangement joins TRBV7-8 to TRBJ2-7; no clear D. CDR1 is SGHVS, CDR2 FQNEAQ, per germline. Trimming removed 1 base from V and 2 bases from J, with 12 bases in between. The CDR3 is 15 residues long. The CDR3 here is CASSLDVGIPYEQYF. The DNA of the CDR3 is TGTGCCAGCAGCTTAGACGTTGGGATCCCCTACGAGCAGTACTTC.

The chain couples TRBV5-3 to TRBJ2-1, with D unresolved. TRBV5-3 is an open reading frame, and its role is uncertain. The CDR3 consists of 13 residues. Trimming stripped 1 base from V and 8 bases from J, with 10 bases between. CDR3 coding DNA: TGTGCCAGAAGCTTGTCTAGAACTGATGAGCAGTTCTTC. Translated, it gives CARSLSRTDEQFF.

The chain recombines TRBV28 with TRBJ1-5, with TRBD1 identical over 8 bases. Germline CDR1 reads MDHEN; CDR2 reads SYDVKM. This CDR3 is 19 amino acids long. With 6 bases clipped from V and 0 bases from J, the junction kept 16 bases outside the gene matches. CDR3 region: CASRGPPGQAEYSNQPQHF. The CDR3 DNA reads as TGTGCCAGCAGGGGTCCTCCGGGACAGGCGGAATATAGCAATCAGCCCCAGCATTTT.

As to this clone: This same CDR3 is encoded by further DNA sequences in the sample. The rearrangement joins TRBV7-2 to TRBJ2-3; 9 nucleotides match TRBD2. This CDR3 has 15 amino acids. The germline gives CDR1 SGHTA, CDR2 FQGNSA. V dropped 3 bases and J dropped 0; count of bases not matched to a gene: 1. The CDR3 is CASSLSGRSTDTQYF. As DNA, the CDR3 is TGTGCCAGCAGCTTGAGCGGGAGGAGCACAGATACGCAGTATTTT.

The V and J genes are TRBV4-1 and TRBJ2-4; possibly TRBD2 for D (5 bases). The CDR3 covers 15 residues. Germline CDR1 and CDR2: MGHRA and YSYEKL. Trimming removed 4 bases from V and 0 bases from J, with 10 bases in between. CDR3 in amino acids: CASSPLAIAKNIQYF. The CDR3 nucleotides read TGCGCCAGCAGCCCCCTAGCCATAGCCAAAAACATTCAGTACTTC.

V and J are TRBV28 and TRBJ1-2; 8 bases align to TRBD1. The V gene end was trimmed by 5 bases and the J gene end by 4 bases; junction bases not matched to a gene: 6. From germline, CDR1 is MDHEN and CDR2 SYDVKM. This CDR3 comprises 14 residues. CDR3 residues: CASSLRGPGYGYTF. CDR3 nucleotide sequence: TGTGCCAGCAGTCTCAGGGGGCCGGGCTATGGCTACACCTTC.

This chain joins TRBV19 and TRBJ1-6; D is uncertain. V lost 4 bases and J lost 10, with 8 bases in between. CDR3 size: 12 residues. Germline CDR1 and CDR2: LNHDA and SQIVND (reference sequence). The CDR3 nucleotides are TGTGCCAGTAGTACCGGTACCTCACCCCTCCACTTT. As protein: CASSTGTSPLHF.

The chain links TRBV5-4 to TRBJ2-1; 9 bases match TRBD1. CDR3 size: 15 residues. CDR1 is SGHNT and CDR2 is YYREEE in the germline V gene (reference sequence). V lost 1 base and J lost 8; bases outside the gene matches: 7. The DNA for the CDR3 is TGTGCCAGCAGCTTGACAGGGGGCATAGGCCATGAGCAGTTCTTC. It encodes CASSLTGGIGHEQFF. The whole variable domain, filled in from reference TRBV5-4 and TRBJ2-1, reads ETGVTQSPTHLIKTRGQQVTLRCSSQSGHNTVSWYQQALGQGPQFIFQYYREEENGRGNFPPRFSGLQFPNYSSELNVNALELDDSALYLCASSLTGGIGHEQFFGPGTRLTVL.

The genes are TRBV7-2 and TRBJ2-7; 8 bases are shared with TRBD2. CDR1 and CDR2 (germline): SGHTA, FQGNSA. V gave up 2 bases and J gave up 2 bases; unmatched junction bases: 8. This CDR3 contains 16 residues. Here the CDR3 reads CASSLTSGHSTYEQYF. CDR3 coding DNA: TGTGCCAGCAGCTTAACTAGCGGACATTCTACCTACGAGCAGTACTTC.